Presented here are 15 T cell receptor beta chains from one specimen sequenced in a study of identifying expanded T cells in peripheral blood. Some clones are missing from TCRdb's copy, which holds only in-frame ones; the method was immunoSEQ multiplex PCR. This sample has some 78,000 clones, with roughly 84% found just once. The specimen was blood. The receptors were sampled from a person aged 18 to 75 in good health.

The count of this clone is one. The chain has TRBV6-6 and TRBJ1-1, with D unresolved. This CDR3 contains 15 residues. Looked up from germline, CDR1 is MNHNY and CDR2 is SVGAGI (reference sequence). With 1 base removed from V and 5 bases from J, the gap between germline ends came to 14 bases. The CDR3 DNA is TGTGCCAGCAGTTACTTAATACCCCCTCCGACTGAAGCTTTCTTT. Translating gives CASSYLIPPPTEAFF.

The chain is built from TRBV7-6 and TRBJ1-1; D not resolved. Per germline, CDR1 SGHVS and CDR2 FNYEAQ. V was trimmed by 1 base and J by 1 base, leaving 16 bases between them. This CDR3 region has 17 residues. In DNA, the CDR3 is TGTGCCAGCAGCTTAGGTCTCGGCCCAGACTCGAACACTGAAGCTTTCTTT. Translating it yields CASSLGLGPDSNTEAFF.

This clone was detected only a few times. The chain has TRBV11-2 and TRBJ2-5; D may be TRBD1 (6 bases). V was clipped by 5 bases and J by 4 bases, with 17 bases between them. The V gene's germline CDR1 is SGHAT and CDR2 FQNNGV. This CDR3 has 15 residues. CDR3 loop: CASSTYRQVGETQYF. Here the CDR3 DNA reads TGTGCCAGCAGCACCTACAGACAGGTCGGAGAGACCCAGTACTTC.

The J gene is TRBJ2-7, the V gene TRBV4-3, with D unresolved. The CDR3 sequence is 14 residues long. Germline loops: CDR1 LGHNA, CDR2 YSLEER. Trimming took off 0 bases at V and 3 bases at J, with 9 bases between the two ends. The CDR3 DNA sequence: TGCGCCAGCAGCCAAGATCTGGAGTACTACGAGCAGTACTTC. Amino acid sequence: CASSQDLEYYEQYF.

The chain has TRBV13 and TRBJ2-1; 8 bases are a match to TRBD1. The V and J ends lost 7 bases and 5 bases, in that order; junction bases with no gene match: 10. The CDR3 is made up of 15 amino acids. Germline V lookup: CDR1 PRHDT, CDR2 FYEKMQ (reference sequence). The CDR3 sequence is CASTKEGQGHNEQFF. Written as DNA, the CDR3 is TGTGCCAGCACCAAGGAAGGACAGGGACACAATGAGCAGTTCTTC.

V is TRBV18 and J is TRBJ1-1; possibly TRBD1 for D (5 bases). Germline CDR1 KGHSH, CDR2 LQKENI. This CDR3 has 13 amino acids. The germline V and J ends were trimmed by 6 bases and 7 bases, with 15 bases remaining between them. The CDR3 sequence is CASSLQDRFEAFF. Written as DNA, the CDR3 is TGTGCCAGCTCCCTACAGGACCGTTTTGAAGCTTTCTTT.

The DNA of the CDR3 is TGTGCCAGTAGTCTCACATTAGCGGGAGTCGGGGAGACCCAGTACTTC. It is translated as CASSLTLAGVGETQYF. The chain uses TRBV19 and TRBJ2-5, with 9 bases fitting TRBD2. Per the germline V gene, CDR1 is LNHDA and CDR2 is SQIVND (reference sequence). The J segment lost 5 bases and the V segment lost 5 bases, leaving 12 bases of the junction unmatched. There are 16 residues in the CDR3.

On this clone: Different DNA sequences within this sample yield the same CDR3. The rearrangement uses TRBV7-2 and TRBJ2-1; 12 nucleotides agree with TRBD2. The CDR3 is 15 amino acids. The V gene end was trimmed by 5 bases and the J gene end by 5 bases; junction bases not matched to a gene: 4. The V gene's germline CDR1 is SGHTA and CDR2 FQGNSA. Here the CDR3 DNA reads TGTGCCAGCAGCCTTGGACTAGCGGGAAACAATGAGCAGTTCTTC. Its protein product is CASSLGLAGNNEQFF.

V usage is TRBV9 and J usage is TRBJ1-5, with D perhaps matching TRBD1 (5 bases). CDR3 length: 15 residues. V gave up 0 bases and J gave up 3 bases, with 10 bases separating them. Germline CDR1 is SGDLS and CDR2 is YYNGEE. CDR3 sequence (DNA): TGTGCCAGCAGCGTAGATGGAGGGGTCAATCAGCCCCAGCATTTT. Encoded protein: CASSVDGGVNQPQHF.

The chain has TRBV5-6 and TRBJ2-1; 7 nucleotides align to TRBD1. Germline V CDR1 and CDR2: SGHDT, YYEEEE. This CDR3 region has 17 residues. V lost 2 bases and J lost 9; bases outside the gene matches: 17. The CDR3 DNA reads TGTGCCAGCAGCTTTTTAGCTGGGGCAGGGGGTTTCACTGAGCAGTTCTTC. Its protein product is CASSFLAGAGGFTEQFF.

The gene calls are TRBV7-2 and TRBJ1-4; tentatively, D is TRBD1 (5 bases). Trimming shortened V by 7 bases and J by 10 bases, and 25 bases separated the two germline ends. The CDR3 is made up of 16 amino acids. Germline V lookup: CDR1 SGHTA, CDR2 FQGNSA. Here the CDR3 reads CASTNPGRGGAGKLFF. As DNA, the CDR3 is TGTGCCAGCACCAACCCGGGACGAGGCGGGGCCGGAAAACTGTTTTTT.

This clone has just a few counts. The chain combines TRBV4-1 with TRBJ1-4; D remains ambiguous. Between the trimmed V and J ends, which lost 0 bases and 7 bases, there was a span of 12 bases. CDR1 is MGHRA, CDR2 YSYEKL, per germline. This CDR3 comprises 15 residues. CDR3 in DNA: TGCGCCAGCAGCCAAGATGATAGGTTTCTTGAAAAACTGTTTTTT. Amino acid sequence: CASSQDDRFLEKLFF.

V gene TRBV7-6 combines with J gene TRBJ2-5; TRBD2 is a possible D gene (6 bases). Trimming cost V 0 bases and J 2 bases, with 10 bases left between them. The CDR3 contains 15 residues. Germline-derived CDR1 and CDR2 are SGHVS and FNYEAQ. The CDR3 region is CASSLAGGHQETQYF. In nucleotides, the CDR3 is TGTGCCAGCAGCTTAGCGGGAGGCCATCAAGAGACCCAGTACTTC.

This chain links TRBV19 with TRBJ2-3, with D perhaps TRBD2 (5 bases). The V end lost 3 bases, the J end lost 2 bases, and 9 bases lay between the germline ends. This CDR3 is built from 14 residues. CDR1 and CDR2 (germline): LNHDA, SQIVND (reference sequence). CDR3 bases: TGTGCCAGTAGTATTACGGGGATCACAGATACGCAGTATTTT. Its protein is CASSITGITDTQYF.

This sequence joins TRBV6-6 and TRBJ2-5; a weak D match, TRBD1 (5 bases). The V gene's germline CDR1 is MNHNY and CDR2 SVGAGI (reference sequence). Trimming took 7 bases from V and 5 from J, leaving 17 bases between them. This CDR3 contains 14 residues. CDR3 nucleotide sequence: TGTGCCAGCACCAGAGACAGTTTGTTGGAGACCCAGTACTTC. It codes for CASTRDSLLETQYF.